One and the same sample provided the 5 T cell receptor beta chains below, sequenced in a study of PD-1 blockade in classical Hodgkin lymphoma. Assay: immunoSEQ multiplex PCR; the TCRdb copy retains only in-frame clones and omits some. Counted here are 14,000 to 15,000 clones, 55% to 70% occurring once; the ten biggest clones make up about 10%. Each patient relapsed following autologous stem cell transplantation, and prior brentuximab vedotin exposure differed. The sequencing here drew on peripheral blood mononuclear cells (PBMCs), taken at baseline. These receptor sequences come from a human donor with classical Hodgkin lymphoma.

V usage is TRBV23-1 and J usage is TRBJ2-3, with a possible D match to TRBD1 (5 bases). TRBV23-1 is identified as an open reading frame with a role that is uncertain. This CDR3 is built from 15 residues. Trimming removed 0 bases at V and 6 bases at J, with 13 bases between. The CDR3 spells CASSQSSGQVDTQYF. CDR3 DNA: TGCGCCAGCAGTCAATCGTCAGGGCAAGTGGATACGCAGTATTTT.

The chain is built from TRBV19 and TRBJ2-1, with 8 bases that match TRBD2. The CDR3 covers 18 residues. Germline-derived CDR1 and CDR2 are LNHDA and SQIVND (reference sequence). Trimming took 6 bases from V and 6 from J; bases not matched to a gene: 19. The DNA for the CDR3 is TGTGCCAGTAGGCCCGTTCCGGGAGGGCCCTCCATTGGCAATGAGCAGTTCTTC. Its protein product is CASRPVPGGPSIGNEQFF.

A few counts support this clone. V is TRBV15 and J is TRBJ2-2; the match to TRBD2 covers 10 bases. CDR3 length: 16 amino acids. The ends lost 3 bases at V and 1 base at J; junction bases unmatched: 2. The germline gives CDR1 LNHNV, CDR2 YYDKDF (reference sequence). DNA of the CDR3: TGTGCCACCAGCAGGTTAGCGGGAGGGAACACCGGGGAGCTGTTTTTT. The encoded protein is CATSRLAGGNTGELFF.

The chain employs TRBV6-5 and TRBJ1-1; D unresolved. The germline gives CDR1 MNHEY, CDR2 SVGAGI. Trimming took off 3 bases at V and 0 bases at J, with 2 bases between the two ends. This CDR3 spans 12 amino acids. The CDR3 region is CASSYMNTEAFF. CDR3 nucleotide sequence: TGTGCCAGCAGTTATATGAACACTGAAGCTTTCTTT.

Notes on this clone: This specimen includes other DNA sequences encoding the same CDR3. The chain carries TRBV7-9 and TRBJ1-1; D is uncertain. Per the germline V gene, CDR1 is SEHNR and CDR2 is FQNEAQ (reference sequence). Deletions cut 5 bases from V and 1 base from J, with 8 bases between. There are 13 residues in the CDR3. CDR3: CASSPLQNTEAFF. DNA for the CDR3: TGTGCCAGCAGCCCCCTTCAGAACACTGAAGCTTTCTTT.